This entry concerns a single T cell receptor (beta chain). Its specificity is not known. The data belong to a study of post-analysis software for immune sequencing data. General study points: A significant reduction in normalized Chao1 diversity was observed in multiple sclerosis patients versus controls.

Libraries were made from TCR beta cDNA, and they carried unique molecular identifiers. TCRdb re-called the PCR reads with MiXCR, one entry per CDR3 protein. Here the sample spans under 200,000 distinct CDR3 sequences, 35% to 40% being singletons. Germline V CDR1 and CDR2: SGHVS, FQNEAQ. This CDR3 region has 14 residues. V dropped 5 bases and J dropped 1; count of bases not matched to a gene: 2. The receptor's source is a girl between 5 and 17 years old with multiple sclerosis. The rearrangement joins TRBV7-8 to TRBJ2-1; TRBD2 aligns across 7 bases. Sequenced here: blood, sampled after autologous hematopoietic stem cell transplantation. CDR3 sequence (DNA): TGTGCCAGCAGCGTGGGGGGGTCCTACAATGAGCAGTTCTTC. Translation gives CASSVGGSYNEQFF.